This section outlines one TCR beta chain sequence together with its context. Its antigen remains unknown. One junction end disagrees with the germline gene, perhaps due to a read error. The data originate from a study of T-cell memory formation after mild COVID-19. Study-wide context: Each donor largely had its own TCR clusters. Study observations and caveats: The study found contracting CD4+ clones mainly in CM and EM and contracting CD8+ clones in EMRA.

TCRdb fed the 5' RACE reads into MiXCR, producing one record per CDR3 protein. In the table there are under 650,000 distinct CDR3 sequences, roughly 18% of which are singletons. The CDR3 extends over 14 amino acids. CDR1 and CDR2 from the germline V gene are DFQATT and SNEGSKA (reference sequence). This sequence originates from an adult woman who had mild COVID-19 (a few samples of this study predate the infection). Cell type and time point are not known. The rearrangement joins TRBV20-1 to TRBJ1-2, with D maybe TRBD1 (6 bases). The sample was PBMCs or a T cell subset sorted from them (not recorded which). The CDR3 bases are TGCAGTGCGTCTAATTCGGGGGGCCCTTGGGGCTTCACCTTC. Its translation is CSASNSGGPWGFTF.